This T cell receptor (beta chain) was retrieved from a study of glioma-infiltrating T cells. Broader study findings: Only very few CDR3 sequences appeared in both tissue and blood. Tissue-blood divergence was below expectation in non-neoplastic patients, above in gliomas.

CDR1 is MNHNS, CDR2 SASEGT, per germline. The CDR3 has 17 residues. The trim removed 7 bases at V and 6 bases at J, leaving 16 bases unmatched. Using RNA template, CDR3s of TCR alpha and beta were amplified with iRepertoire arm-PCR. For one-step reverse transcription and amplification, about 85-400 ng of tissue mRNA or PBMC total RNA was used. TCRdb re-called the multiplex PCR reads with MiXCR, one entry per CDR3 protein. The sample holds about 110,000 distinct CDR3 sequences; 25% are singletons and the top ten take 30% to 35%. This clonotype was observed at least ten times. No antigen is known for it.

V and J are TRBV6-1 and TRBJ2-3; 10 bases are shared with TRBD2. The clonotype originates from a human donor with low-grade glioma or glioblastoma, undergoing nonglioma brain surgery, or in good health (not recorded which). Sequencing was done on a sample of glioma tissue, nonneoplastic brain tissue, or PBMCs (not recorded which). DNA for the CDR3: TGTGCCAGCAAAATCAAGGAGGCGAGCGGGAGGGCGGATACGCAGTATTTT. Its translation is CASKIKEASGRADTQYF.